These T cell receptor beta chains were read from a single sample in a study of T cells in Graves' hyperthyroidism and ophthalmopathy. One entry per CDR3 protein, called by TCRdb with MiXCR from the multiplex PCR reads. The table shows roughly 640,000 distinct CDR3 sequences, with approximately 15% occurring only once. Sequenced sample: blood. These receptors came from a woman between 40 and 50 years old with Graves' ophthalmopathy. Both conserved end residues are part of each CDR3. A D gene is named only where the DNA matches it firmly. Clone sizes are given selectively: once, few, many, or a class where the clone is expanded.

size | D | J | V | CDR3 | DNA
many | TRBD1 | TRBJ1-5 | TRBV2 | CASSVTGDGNQPQHF | TGTGCCAGCAGTGTGACAGGGGACGGCAATCAGCCCCAGCATTTT
many | TRBD2 | TRBJ2-1 | TRBV20-1 | CSARDLGAGGSSYNEQFF | TGCAGTGCTAGAGATTTGGGGGCGGGGGGAAGCTCCTACAATGAGCAGTTCTTC
- | TRBD1 | TRBJ2-2 | TRBV4-1 | CASSHHRGLLTGELFF | TGCGCCAGCAGCCACCACAGGGGGCTCTTGACCGGGGAGCTGTTTTTT
- | - | TRBJ2-2 | TRBV7-3 | CATLMSANTGELFF | TGTGCCACTTTGATGAGCGCGAACACCGGGGAGCTGTTTTTT
many | TRBD1 | TRBJ2-1 | TRBV28 | CASSFVGRTGANEQFF | TGTGCCAGCAGTTTTGTGGGGAGGACAGGGGCAAATGAGCAGTTCTTC
few | - | TRBJ1-5 | TRBV29-1 | CSVRTAHSNQPQHF | TGCAGCGTTCGGACAGCTCATAGCAATCAGCCCCAGCATTTT
many | - | TRBJ1-1 | TRBV12-3/TRBV12-4 | CASKGPGLTTEAFF | TGTGCCAGCAAGGGACCGGGACTAACCACTGAAGCTTTCTTT
many | - | TRBJ2-3 | TRBV7-3 | CASSPGDSSTDTQYF | TGTGCCAGCAGCCCGGGGGACAGCAGCACAGATACGCAGTATTTT
once | TRBD1 | TRBJ2-3 | TRBV20-1 | CSVSGQGPDTQYF | TGCAGTGTTTCGGGACAGGGGCCAGATACGCAGTATTTT
- | - | TRBJ1-3 | TRBV7-2 | CASSPLPGSDRNTIYF | TGTGCCAGCAGCCCCCTACCAGGTTCCGATAGAAACACCATATATTTT
many | - | TRBJ1-1 | TRBV12-3/TRBV12-4 | CASSLLPGGAFF | TGTGCCAGCAGTTTACTCCCTGGGGGAGCTTTCTTT
- | - | TRBJ2-5 | TRBV29-1 | CSVAGTLEGETQYF | TGCAGCGTTGCGGGGACACTGGAGGGAGAGACCCAGTACTTC
many | - | TRBJ2-7 | TRBV3-1 | CASSQPGTEYEQYF | TGTGCCAGCAGCCAACCTGGGACTGAGTACGAGCAGTACTTC
many | - | TRBJ1-2 | TRBV28 | CASRRGVIYGYTF | TGTGCCAGCCGCCGGGGGGTTATCTATGGCTACACCTTC
few | - | TRBJ2-3 | TRBV20-1 | CSARGLDSDTQYF | TGCAGTGCTAGAGGTCTAGATTCAGATACGCAGTATTTT
- | TRBD1 | TRBJ1-3 | TRBV3-1 | CASSPRQGEGNTIYF | TGTGCCAGCAGCCCACGACAGGGCGAAGGAAACACCATATATTTT
few | TRBD1 | TRBJ2-1 | TRBV4-1 | CASSQDRPHEQFF | TGCGCCAGCAGCCAGGACAGGCCCCATGAGCAGTTCTTC
- | TRBD1 | TRBJ2-5 | TRBV10-3 | CAISVATGSETQYF | TGTGCCATCAGTGTGGCGACAGGGTCGGAGACCCAGTACTTC
many | - | TRBJ2-3 | TRBV28 | CASSPPGTTHVRTQYF | TGTGCCAGCAGTCCTCCCGGGACCACCCACGTAAGGACGCAGTATTTT
few | TRBD1 | TRBJ2-7 | TRBV27 | CASSRQGVTYEQYF | TGTGCCAGCAGTCGACAGGGGGTAACCTACGAGCAGTACTTC
many | - | TRBJ2-1 | TRBV2 | CASRRINEQFF | TGTGCCAGCCGGCGGATCAATGAGCAGTTCTTC
many | TRBD2 | TRBJ2-5 | TRBV20-1 | CSARVAGSQETQYF | TGCAGTGCTAGAGTAGCGGGGAGCCAAGAGACCCAGTACTTC
- | - | TRBJ1-2 | TRBV12-3/TRBV12-4 | CASSFAGSYGYTF | TGTGCCAGCAGTTTCGCGGGGAGTTATGGCTACACCTTC
- | TRBD2 | TRBJ2-2 | TRBV28 | CASSLQGLAGVTGELFF | TGTGCCAGCAGTTTACAGGGACTAGCGGGAGTAACCGGGGAGCTGTTTTTT
many | - | TRBJ2-2 | TRBV28 | CASIKWTTTGELFF | TGTGCCAGCATTAAATGGACGACCACCGGGGAGCTGTTTTTT
few | TRBD1 | TRBJ1-5 | TRBV19 | CASSADRDRDFYSNQPQHF | TGTGCCAGTAGTGCCGACCGGGACAGGGACTTTTATAGCAATCAGCCCCAGCATTTT